Listed here are 25 T cell receptor beta chains from one sample, sequenced in a study of blood T cell repertoires in COVID-19. The repertoire was sequenced with immunoSEQ multiplex PCR; TCRdb's copy has only in-frame clones and lacks some. Altogether some 250,000 clones are present, approximately 91% being singletons, with the ten largest covering roughly 0.8%. Sequenced input: peripheral blood. The receptor source for this set is a woman between 25 and 40 years old with acute or convalescent COVID-19.

The V and J genes are TRBV5-1 and TRBJ2-1; no reliable D call. Germline assignment: CDR1 SGHRS and CDR2 YFSETQ. The CDR3 is 11 amino acids. V lost 6 bases to trimming and J lost 7 bases, with 8 bases between them. This CDR3 reads CASIVGNEQFF. CDR3 bases: TGCGCCAGCATAGTCGGGAATGAGCAGTTCTTC.

The rearrangement uses TRBV29-1 and TRBJ2-1, with TRBD1 matching over 7 bases. CDR1 is SQVTM, CDR2 ANQGSEA, per germline. The CDR3 is made up of 13 amino acids. Germline trimming cut 6 bases from V and 4 bases from J; bases unmatched to any gene: 6. CDR3 sequence reads: CSVDRRTYNEQFF. The DNA for the CDR3 is TGCAGCGTGGACAGGCGGACTTACAATGAGCAGTTCTTC.

The chain carries TRBV5-6 and TRBJ2-3; 7 bases fit TRBD2. The J segment lost 6 bases and the V segment lost 3 bases, leaving 13 bases of the junction unmatched. The germline gives CDR1 SGHDT, CDR2 YYEEEE. This CDR3 region has 16 residues. CDR3 protein: CASSSVHSGGGDTQYF. The DNA for the CDR3 is TGTGCCAGCAGCTCCGTACATTCGGGAGGAGGGGATACGCAGTATTTT.

This clone appeared a single time. This chain links TRBV7-9 with TRBJ1-3; D uncertain. With 2 bases removed from V and 4 bases from J, the gap between germline ends came to 12 bases. Germline CDR1 is SEHNR and CDR2 is FQNEAQ (reference sequence). CDR3 length equals 15 residues. As DNA, the CDR3 is TGTGCCAGCAGCTTACGGGTAGGAGAAGGAAACACCATATATTTT. Its protein product is CASSLRVGEGNTIYF.

The chain employs TRBV13 and TRBJ2-3; 7 positions match TRBD1. J gave up 4 bases and V 4 bases, and 2 bases lay outside the gene matches. This CDR3 has 13 amino acids. Germline V gene data show CDR1 as PRHDT and CDR2 as FYEKMQ (reference sequence). The CDR3 loop reads CASSSRGSDTQYF. The CDR3 DNA sequence: TGTGCCAGCAGCTCCAGGGGGTCAGATACGCAGTATTTT. Using reference TRBV13 and TRBJ2-3 for the parts outside the CDR3, the full variable domain is AAGVIQSPRHLIKEKRETATLKCYPIPRHDTVYWYQQGPGQDPQFLISFYEKMQSDKGSIPDRFSAQQFSDYHSELNMSSLELGDSALYFCASSSRGSDTQYFGPGTRLTVL.

The rearrangement uses TRBV9 and TRBJ2-3; 7 bases map to TRBD2. V shed 7 bases and J 4 bases; nucleotides not matched to a gene: 9. The CDR3 runs to 14 residues. CDR1 SGDLS and CDR2 YYNGEE come from the germline V gene. This CDR3 is CASSVGGIPDTQYF. The CDR3 DNA reads as TGTGCCAGCTCCGTGGGAGGGATACCAGATACGCAGTATTTT.

The chain recombines TRBV5-8 with TRBJ1-2, with a tentative D call TRBD1 (5 bases). Trimming left V 0 bases short and J 4 bases short, with 10 bases between. CDR3 length: 14 amino acids. Looked up from germline, CDR1 is SGHTS and CDR2 is YDEGEE. The CDR3 sequence: CASSLAGGLYGYTF. CDR3 DNA sequence: TGTGCCAGCAGCTTGGCTGGGGGACTCTATGGCTACACCTTC.

The CDR3 reads CASSLSFGTGGYSGNTIYF. The CDR3 DNA follows: TGCGCCAGCAGCTTGAGTTTCGGTACAGGGGGGTACTCTGGAAACACCATATATTTT. The chain combines TRBV5-1 with TRBJ1-3; 8 bases agree with TRBD1. J lost 0 bases, V lost 1 base, and 12 bases had no gene match. CDR1 and CDR2 (germline): SGHRS, YFSETQ. This CDR3 contains 19 residues.

This chain joins TRBV18 and TRBJ2-1; 9 bases agree with TRBD1. J was trimmed by 2 bases and V by 4 bases; bases with no gene match: 6. Per the germline V gene, CDR1 is KGHSH and CDR2 is LQKENI. The length of the CDR3 is 16 residues. CDR3 region: CASSLETGGTYNEQFF. The CDR3 nucleotides read TGTGCCAGCTCACTCGAGACAGGGGGGACCTACAATGAGCAGTTCTTC.

The J gene is TRBJ2-6, the V gene TRBV21-1; the tabulated D call, TRBD2, remains unverified against the DNA. TRBV21-1 is a recognized pseudogene. The CDR3 sequence is 21 residues long. The CDR3 DNA follows: TGTGCCAGCAGCATACGCTCCGGGACTAGCGTCGAGAGCTCTGGGGCCAACGTCCTGACTTTC. This translates into CASSIRSGTSVESSGANVLTF.

CDR3 coding DNA: TGTGCCAGCAGCTGGAATACCAGGGCCATTAATGAAAAACTGTTTTTT. Amino acids: CASSWNTRAINEKLFF. The J gene is TRBJ1-4, the V gene TRBV5-6, with a weak D call TRBD1 (5 bases). Trimming took off 3 bases at V and 4 bases at J, with 16 bases between the two ends. Germline V gives CDR1 SGHDT, CDR2 YYEEEE. The CDR3 runs 16 residues.

The chain combines TRBV6-2 or TRBV6-3 with TRBJ2-5; 8 bases agree with TRBD2. The J segment lost 4 bases and the V segment lost 5 bases, leaving 12 bases of the junction unmatched. This CDR3 has 16 residues. The germline CDR1 and CDR2 sequences are MNHEY and SVGEGT. In DNA form, the CDR3 reads TGTGCCAGCAGTCGCCCCCGAAGCGGGAGTCGAGAGACCCAGTACTTC. Its protein product is CASSRPRSGSRETQYF.

The V gene is TRBV11-3, the J gene TRBJ2-2; maybe TRBD2 (6 bases). Germline V gives CDR1 SGHNT, CDR2 YENEEA. Trimming pared 0 bases from V and 2 bases from J, leaving 10 bases between. The CDR3 is 16 amino acids. CDR3 sequence (DNA): TGTGCCAGCAGCTTAGAAGCGGGCGTAAACACCGGGGAGCTGTTTTTT. This translates into CASSLEAGVNTGELFF. Supplemented by reference TRBV11-3 and TRBJ2-2, the full variable domain reads EAGVVQSPRYKIIEKKQPVAFWCNPISGHNTLYWYLQNLGQGPELLIRYENEEAVDDSQLPKDRFSAERLKGVDSTLKIQPAELGDSAVYLCASSLEAGVNTGELFFGEGSRLTVL.

As regards this clone: Other nucleotide sequences in the sample specify the same CDR3. The V call is TRBV12-3 or TRBV12-4, the J call TRBJ2-3, with D hard to call. V was cut by 2 bases and J by 1 base, with 4 bases left in between. The CDR3 extends over 13 amino acids. Here the CDR3 reads CASSLSGTDTQYF. CDR3 in DNA: TGTGCCAGCAGTTTATCTGGCACAGATACGCAGTATTTT.

J is TRBJ1-1 and V is TRBV4-3; D possibly corresponds to TRBD1 (5 bases). Trimming took 1 base from V and 3 from J, leaving 18 bases between them. Germline CDR1 is LGHNA and CDR2 is YSLEER. CDR3 length: 17 residues. This CDR3 reads CASSQGRSSGEDTEAFF. In DNA, the CDR3 is TGCGCCAGCAGCCAAGGAAGATCGTCGGGGGAAGACACTGAAGCTTTCTTT.

The V call is TRBV7-2, the J call TRBJ2-1; 9 bases are shared with TRBD2. The CDR3 runs to 15 residues. The V and J ends lost 1 base and 4 bases, in that order; junction bases with no gene match: 2. Germline V CDR1 and CDR2: SGHTA, FQGNSA. This CDR3 reads CASSLDLAGYNEQFF. The CDR3 bases are TGTGCCAGCAGCTTAGATCTAGCGGGATACAATGAGCAGTTCTTC.

This clone was counted a few times. This chain connects TRBV7-8 to TRBJ1-4; 9 bases are shared with TRBD1. The ends lost 0 bases at V and 7 bases at J; junction bases unmatched: 12. The length of the CDR3 is 18 residues. In germline, CDR1 is SGHVS, CDR2 FQNEAQ. In DNA, the CDR3 is TGTGCCAGCAGCTTAGCCGGGACAGGGTCTAGATTCGGTGAAAAACTGTTTTTT. Protein sequence: CASSLAGTGSRFGEKLFF.

This clone has only a few counts. J is TRBJ1-2 and V is TRBV10-3; 10 bases map to TRBD1. This CDR3 is 14 amino acids long. In germline, CDR1 is ENHRY, CDR2 SYGVKD. V lost 2 bases and J lost 7; bases outside the gene matches: 4. The CDR3 loop is CAISEGDRGSGYTF. In nucleotides, the CDR3 is TGTGCCATCAGTGAGGGGGACAGGGGTAGTGGCTACACCTTC.

CDR3 sequence: CASSLGPQTGGATGYTF. CDR3 DNA: TGTGCCAGCAGCTTGGGTCCCCAAACAGGGGGCGCGACGGGCTACACCTTC. The genes are TRBV5-5 and TRBJ1-2, with 9 bases identical to TRBD1. CDR1 and CDR2 (germline): SGHKS, YYEKEE (reference sequence). Trimming removed 0 bases from V and 8 bases from J; junction bases left unmatched: 14. There are 17 residues in the CDR3.

Only a few counts were recorded for this clone. The chain joins TRBV10-3 to TRBJ2-1, with TRBD2 as a possible D gene (5 bases). CDR1 is ENHRY, CDR2 SYGVKD, per germline. The CDR3 loop spans 14 amino acids. V dropped 10 bases and J dropped 2 bases, with 15 bases sitting between them. The CDR3 region has the DNA TGTGCCAGCAATCCGGGAAGGACCTACAATGAGCAGTTCTTC. This gives the protein CASNPGRTYNEQFF.

The chain couples TRBV20-1 to TRBJ2-7; no reliable D call. There are 13 residues in the CDR3. CDR1 is DFQATT, CDR2 SNEGSKA, per germline (reference sequence). V was trimmed by 3 bases and J by 1 base, leaving 10 bases between them. CDR3 in DNA: TGCAGTGCTAGTCTTCGGGTTTCCTACGAGCAGTACTTC. It specifies CSASLRVSYEQYF.

This chain joins TRBV13 and TRBJ1-2; 7 nucleotides match TRBD1. V lost 3 bases, J lost 3 bases, and 1 base stayed unmatched. This CDR3 is 13 amino acids long. Per germline, CDR1 PRHDT and CDR2 FYEKMQ (reference sequence). CDR3: CASSFDRDYGYTF. CDR3 DNA: TGTGCCAGCAGCTTCGACAGGGACTATGGCTACACCTTC.

This chain joins TRBV30 and TRBJ2-1; the match to TRBD2 covers 9 bases. There are 14 residues in the CDR3. Germline V lookup: CDR1 GTSNPN, CDR2 SVGIG (reference sequence). Trimming at V came to 0 bases and at J to 5 bases, leaving 2 bases not matched to a gene. The CDR3 sequence: CAWSVLAGNNEQFF. The CDR3, as DNA: TGTGCCTGGAGTGTACTAGCGGGTAACAATGAGCAGTTCTTC.

The chain recombines TRBV2 with TRBJ1-1, with TRBD1 matching over 7 bases. Germline values: CDR1 SNHLY, CDR2 FYNNEI. The CDR3 is made up of 14 amino acids. The V segment lost 9 bases and the J segment 0 bases; nucleotides outside the gene matches: 7. CDR3 coding DNA: TGTGCCAGTTCTTATCAGGGGGTGAACACTGAAGCTTTCTTT. Protein product: CASSYQGVNTEAFF.

The V call is TRBV30, the J call TRBJ2-1; D call uncertain. The CDR3 consists of 13 residues. V was pared by 5 bases and J by 4 bases, with 12 bases between. Germline V gives CDR1 GTSNPN, CDR2 SVGIG (reference sequence). The chain's CDR3 is CAWAGSVYNEQFF. The DNA of the CDR3 is TGTGCCTGGGCCGGGTCGGTGTACAATGAGCAGTTCTTC.